The next 24 T cell receptor beta chains were all read from a single sample in a study of shared clonotypes between healthy human individuals. Libraries were prepared by immunoSEQ multiplex PCR; TCRdb keeps only in-frame clonotypes and omits some of them. The table lists fewer than 1.6 million clones, roughly 98.5% of them singletons. Sequencing used naive CD4+ T cells sorted from blood. Subset defined: CD45RA+ positively selected. These receptors all stem from a man aged 30 to 45 in good health.

The V and J genes are TRBV10-3 and TRBJ2-2; D not certain. The CDR3 is made up of 15 amino acids. CDR1 is ENHRY, CDR2 SYGVKD, per germline. Trimming removed 2 bases from V and 0 bases from J, with 7 bases in between. Here the CDR3 reads CAISEVSANTGELFF. CDR3 sequence (DNA): TGTGCCATCAGTGAGGTTTCTGCGAACACCGGGGAGCTGTTTTTT.

This chain connects TRBV10-3 to TRBJ2-1; perhaps TRBD1 as D (6 bases). The germline V gene encodes CDR1 ENHRY and CDR2 SYGVKD. CDR3 length equals 13 residues. Trimming took off 5 bases at V and 7 bases at J, with 12 bases between the two ends. CDR3 amino acids: CAISFYRENEQFF. The DNA of the CDR3 is TGTGCCATCAGTTTTTACAGGGAGAATGAGCAGTTCTTC.

The chain has TRBV7-2 and TRBJ2-3, with a tentative D call TRBD2 (6 bases). The CDR3 covers 16 residues. Germline loops: CDR1 SGHTA, CDR2 FQGNSA. V was cut by 3 bases and J by 0 bases, with 13 bases left in between. The CDR3 sequence: CASSFKGGSSTDTQYF. CDR3 DNA sequence: TGTGCCAGCAGCTTCAAAGGAGGGAGCAGCACAGATACGCAGTATTTT. Drawing the rest from reference TRBV7-2 and TRBJ2-3, the complete variable domain is GAGVSQSPSNKVTEKGKDVELRCDPISGHTALYWYRQSLGQGLEFLIYFQGNSAPDKSGLPSDRFSAERTGGSVSTLTIQRTQQEDSAVYLCASSFKGGSSTDTQYFGPGTRLTVL.

This sequence joins TRBV4-3 and TRBJ1-1; no clear D. With 4 bases removed from V and 4 bases from J, the gap between germline ends came to 10 bases. Germline CDR1 and CDR2: LGHNA and YSLEER. The CDR3 length is 13 residues. CDR3 nucleotide sequence: TGCGCCAGCAGCCTCTCCGGTGGCACTGAAGCTTTCTTT. As protein: CASSLSGGTEAFF.

The chain carries TRBV9 and TRBJ1-5, with no clear D. The CDR3 extends over 13 amino acids. V shed 4 bases and J shed 6 bases, with 11 bases lying between them. CDR1 is SGDLS, CDR2 YYNGEE, per germline. CDR3 residues: CASSFGEGQPQHF. Here the CDR3 DNA reads TGTGCCAGCAGCTTTGGGGAAGGTCAGCCCCAGCATTTT.

J is TRBJ1-2 and V is TRBV7-9; D ambiguous. The ends were cut back, 4 bases at V and 8 bases at J, with 8 bases in the middle. The V gene's germline CDR1 is SEHNR and CDR2 FQNEAQ (reference sequence). The length of the CDR3 is 11 residues. The CDR3 DNA is TGTGCCAGCAGCTCGCGCCGGGGCTACACCTTC. It encodes CASSSRRGYTF.

The gene calls are TRBV2 and TRBJ2-3; TRBD1 agrees at 7 bases. Germline assignment: CDR1 SNHLY and CDR2 FYNNEI. CDR3 length: 13 amino acids. The J segment lost 2 bases and the V segment lost 10 bases, leaving 6 bases of the junction unmatched. The CDR3: CATTGQLTDTQYF. CDR3 coding DNA: TGTGCCACCACGGGACAGCTCACAGATACGCAGTATTTT. Full variable domain (remainder filled in from reference TRBV2 and TRBJ2-3): EPEVTQTPSHQVTQMGQEVILRCVPISNHLYFYWYRQILGQKVEFLVSFYNNEISEKSEIFDDQFSVERPDGSNFTLKIRSTKLEDSAMYFCATTGQLTDTQYFGPGTRLTVL.

The chain combines TRBV6-1 with TRBJ2-7; the D is unclear. The CDR3 totals 12 residues. Germline CDR1 and CDR2: MNHNS and SASEGT. Trimming took off 1 base at V and 9 bases at J, with 10 bases between the two ends. The DNA of the CDR3 is TGTGCCAGCAGTGAAGATAGGCCTTGGCAGTACTTC. This codes for CASSEDRPWQYF.

The chain uses TRBV5-4 and TRBJ1-2; TRBD1 agrees at 7 bases. Germline V CDR1 and CDR2: SGHNT, YYREEE (reference sequence). J gave up 4 bases and V 4 bases, and 10 bases lay outside the gene matches. This CDR3 has 15 residues. The CDR3 DNA reads TGTGCCAGCAGCCCCACCGGGGCAGGGGGCTATGGCTACACCTTC. It specifies CASSPTGAGGYGYTF. The entire variable domain, with the rest obtained from reference TRBV5-4 and TRBJ1-2, is as follows: ETGVTQSPTHLIKTRGQQVTLRCSSQSGHNTVSWYQQALGQGPQFIFQYYREEENGRGNFPPRFSGLQFPNYSSELNVNALELDDSALYLCASSPTGAGGYGYTFGSGTRLTVV.

A word on this clone: Additional DNA sequences in this sample encode the identical CDR3. The J gene is TRBJ1-1, the V gene TRBV29-1; D unresolved. The germline V and J ends were trimmed by 3 bases and 1 base, with 6 bases remaining between them. Germline V lookup: CDR1 SQVTM, CDR2 ANQGSEA. The CDR3 consists of 12 residues. The CDR3 nucleotides are TGCAGCGTTGAGCGACAGAACACTGAAGCTTTCTTT. It translates to CSVERQNTEAFF.

The chain has TRBV6-5 and TRBJ2-5; no firm D call. Trimming left V 5 bases short and J 5 bases short, with 12 bases between. CDR3 size: 13 residues. Germline V gene lookup returns CDR1 MNHEY and CDR2 SVGAGI. CDR3 protein: CASSAKIEETQYF. The CDR3 region has the DNA TGTGCCAGCAGTGCCAAGATTGAGGAGACCCAGTACTTC.

The chain recombines TRBV25-1 with TRBJ1-4, with TRBD1 matching 8 bases. This CDR3 has 15 amino acids. CDR1 MGHDK and CDR2 SYGVNS come from the germline V gene. V lost 2 bases to trimming and J lost 8 bases; unmatched junction nucleotides: 7. In DNA, the CDR3 is TGTGCCAGCAGTGAACAGACAGGGGATGAAGAAAAACTGTTTTTT. Encoded protein: CASSEQTGDEEKLFF.

Only one count was recorded for this clone. V is TRBV7-2 and J is TRBJ1-2; unclear D gene. Deletions cut 3 bases from V and 6 bases from J, with 11 bases between. The CDR3 loop spans 13 amino acids. CDR1 and CDR2 from the germline V gene are SGHTA and FQGNSA. CDR3 nucleotides: TGTGCCAGCAGCTTGTTCCGGAGAAATGGCTACACCTTC. Translated: CASSLFRRNGYTF.

The chain is built from TRBV10-1 and TRBJ2-2; 9 positions match TRBD1. CDR1 is WNHNN and CDR2 is SYGVQD in the germline V gene (reference sequence). V lost 5 bases and J lost 7; bases outside the gene matches: 5. The CDR3 runs to 14 residues. The CDR3 DNA sequence: TGCGCCAGCAGTAAACAGGGGGCAGGCGGGGAGCTGTTTTTT. Protein: CASSKQGAGGELFF.

V and J are TRBV9 and TRBJ2-1; D remains unclear. The CDR3 loop spans 15 amino acids. Looked up from germline, CDR1 is SGDLS and CDR2 is YYNGEE. V dropped 0 bases and J dropped 7 bases, with 14 bases sitting between them. CDR3 nucleotides: TGTGCCAGCAGCGTAGCTGGCTCCCCTCGGAATGAGCAGTTCTTC. Protein: CASSVAGSPRNEQFF.

This rearrangement joins TRBV29-1 to TRBJ2-5; tentatively, D is TRBD2 (5 bases). The V and J ends lost 1 base and 5 bases respectively, with 11 bases between them. Germline values: CDR1 SQVTM, CDR2 ANQGSEA. The CDR3 consists of 13 residues. CDR3 nucleotides: TGCAGCGTTGAAGGACGGCCGGGGGAGACCCAGTACTTC. It is translated as CSVEGRPGETQYF. Drawing the rest from reference TRBV29-1 and TRBJ2-5, the complete variable domain is SAVISQKPSRDICQRGTSLTIQCQVDSQVTMMFWYRQQPGQSLTLIATANQGSEATYESGFVIDKFPISRPNLTFSTLTVSNMSPEDSSIYLCSVEGRPGETQYFGPGTRLLVL.

In regard to this clone: Other DNA sequences in this sample translate to the same CDR3. The V call is TRBV5-4, the J call TRBJ2-5, with D perhaps matching TRBD1 (5 bases). Germline-derived CDR1 and CDR2 are SGHNT and YYREEE (reference sequence). Between the trimmed V and J ends, which lost 2 bases and 1 base, there was a span of 6 bases. There are 13 residues in the CDR3. DNA for the CDR3: TGTGCCAGCAGCTTAGACAGCCAAGAGACCCAGTACTTC. This codes for CASSLDSQETQYF.

V gene TRBV7-2 combines with J gene TRBJ2-7; TRBD1 or TRBD2 may be the D gene (5 bases each). CDR1 and CDR2 from the germline V gene are SGHTA and FQGNSA. This CDR3 has 16 amino acids. Trimming shortened V by 4 bases and J by 0 bases, and 16 bases separated the two germline ends. CDR3 sequence reads: CASSSTGTLSSYEQYF. Written as DNA, the CDR3 is TGTGCCAGCAGCTCAACCGGGACGTTGAGCTCCTACGAGCAGTACTTC. Variable domain in full (rest from reference TRBV7-2 and TRBJ2-7): GAGVSQSPSNKVTEKGKDVELRCDPISGHTALYWYRQSLGQGLEFLIYFQGNSAPDKSGLPSDRFSAERTGGSVSTLTIQRTQQEDSAVYLCASSSTGTLSSYEQYFGPGTRLTVT.

The chain joins TRBV7-2 to TRBJ2-7, with D unclear. V was shortened by 3 bases and J by 3 bases, with 9 bases between the two germline ends. This CDR3 has 13 amino acids. CDR1 is SGHTA, CDR2 FQGNSA, per germline. DNA of the CDR3: TGTGCCAGCAGCTTTGGTGGGTTCTACGAGCAGTACTTC. Translation: CASSFGGFYEQYF. The full variable domain, with the rest looked up from reference TRBV7-2 and TRBJ2-7, is GAGVSQSPSNKVTEKGKDVELRCDPISGHTALYWYRQSLGQGLEFLIYFQGNSAPDKSGLPSDRFSAERTGGSVSTLTIQRTQQEDSAVYLCASSFGGFYEQYFGPGTRLTVT.

In this sample, this clone turned up once. This sequence joins TRBV7-9 and TRBJ1-3; tentative D call: TRBD1 (6 bases). V shed 3 bases and J shed 10 bases, with 19 bases lying between them. The CDR3 consists of 15 residues. Germline V lookup: CDR1 SEHNR, CDR2 FQNEAQ (reference sequence). The CDR3 DNA is TGTGCCAGCAGCTTGGACAGATCACCGGTGGGGACCATATATTTT. Its protein is CASSLDRSPVGTIYF.

J is TRBJ1-3 and V is TRBV28; possibly TRBD1 for D (5 bases). The CDR3 extends over 15 amino acids. Germline CDR1 MDHEN, CDR2 SYDVKM. Trimming cost V 8 bases and J 0 bases, with 14 bases left between them. CDR3 DNA sequence: TGTGCCAGCCGTCCCGGGGCTGTCTCTGGAAACACCATATATTTT. Its protein product is CASRPGAVSGNTIYF.

A single count supports this clone. CDR3 DNA: TGCAGCGGTGGCGGGGGCGGCCACGAGCAGTACTTC. It encodes CSGGGGGHEQYF. J is TRBJ2-7 and V is TRBV29-1, with a weak D call TRBD2 (7 bases). In germline, CDR1 is SQVTM, CDR2 ANQGSEA. CDR3 length equals 12 residues. The V and J ends lost 7 bases and 5 bases respectively, with 15 bases between them.

This chain joins TRBV19 and TRBJ2-7; a weak D match, TRBD2 (6 bases). Germline values: CDR1 LNHDA, CDR2 SQIVND (reference sequence). The CDR3 is 16 amino acids. V gave up 5 bases and J gave up 1 base, with 18 bases separating them. The CDR3 spells CASSPGLGIRSYEQYF. In nucleotides, the CDR3 is TGTGCCAGTAGTCCGGGACTCGGGATTAGGTCCTACGAGCAGTACTTC.

The chain combines TRBV15 with TRBJ2-3; 7 nucleotides line up with TRBD1. The CDR3 covers 16 residues. J lost 6 bases, V lost 0 bases, and 9 bases had no gene match. The germline V gene encodes CDR1 LNHNV and CDR2 YYDKDF (reference sequence). The CDR3 DNA sequence: TGTGCCACCAGCAGAGAGACAGGGCGAGTAGGGGATACGCAGTATTTT. Protein: CATSRETGRVGDTQYF.